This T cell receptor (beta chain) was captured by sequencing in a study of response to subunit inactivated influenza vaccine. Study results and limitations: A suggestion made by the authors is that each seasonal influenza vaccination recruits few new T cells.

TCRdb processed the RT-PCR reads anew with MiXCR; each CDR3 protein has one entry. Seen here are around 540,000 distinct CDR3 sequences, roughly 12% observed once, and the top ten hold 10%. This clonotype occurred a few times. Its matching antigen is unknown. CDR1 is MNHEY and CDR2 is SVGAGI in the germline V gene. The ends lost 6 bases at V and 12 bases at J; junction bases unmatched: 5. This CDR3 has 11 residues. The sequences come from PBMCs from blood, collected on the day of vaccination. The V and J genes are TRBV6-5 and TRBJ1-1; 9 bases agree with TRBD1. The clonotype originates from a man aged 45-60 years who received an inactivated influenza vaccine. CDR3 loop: CASRGGQGTFF. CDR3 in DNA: TGTGCCAGCAGAGGGGGACAGGGAACTTTCTTT.